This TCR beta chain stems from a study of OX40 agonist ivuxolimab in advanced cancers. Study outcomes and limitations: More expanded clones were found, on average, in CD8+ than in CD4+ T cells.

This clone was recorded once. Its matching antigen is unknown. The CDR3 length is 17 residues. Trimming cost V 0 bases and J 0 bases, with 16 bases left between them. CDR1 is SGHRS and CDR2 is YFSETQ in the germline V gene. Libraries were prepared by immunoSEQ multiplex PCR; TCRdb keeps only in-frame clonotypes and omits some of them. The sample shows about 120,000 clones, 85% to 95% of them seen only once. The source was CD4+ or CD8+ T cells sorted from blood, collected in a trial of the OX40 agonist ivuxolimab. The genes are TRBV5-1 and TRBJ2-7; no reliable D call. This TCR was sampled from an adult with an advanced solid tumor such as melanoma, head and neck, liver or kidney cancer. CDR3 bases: TGCGCCAGCAGCTTGGCCCTTACCCCCAGCGCCTCCTACGAGCAGTACTTC. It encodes CASSLALTPSASYEQYF.